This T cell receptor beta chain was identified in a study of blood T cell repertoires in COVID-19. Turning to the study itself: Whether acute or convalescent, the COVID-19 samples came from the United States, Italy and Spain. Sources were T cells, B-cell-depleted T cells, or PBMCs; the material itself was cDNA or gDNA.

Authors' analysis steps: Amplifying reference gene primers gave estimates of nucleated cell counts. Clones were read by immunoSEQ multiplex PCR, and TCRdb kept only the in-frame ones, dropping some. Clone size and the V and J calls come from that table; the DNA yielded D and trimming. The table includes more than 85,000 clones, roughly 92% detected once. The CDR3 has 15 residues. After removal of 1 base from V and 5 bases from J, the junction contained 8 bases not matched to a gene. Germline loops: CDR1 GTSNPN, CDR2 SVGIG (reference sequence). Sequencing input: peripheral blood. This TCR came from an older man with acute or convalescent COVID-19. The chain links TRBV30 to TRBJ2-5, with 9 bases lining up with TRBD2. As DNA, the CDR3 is TGTGCCTGGAGTGCCGGGACTAGCCGGTGGGAGACCCAGTACTTC. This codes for CAWSAGTSRWETQYF.